The 7 T cell receptor beta chains below come from one sample, sequenced in a study of blood T cell repertoires in COVID-19 (TCRdb year 2020). Receptor libraries were prepared by the immunoSEQ multiplex PCR assay. Drawn from immuneACCESS, this table holds only the in-frame rearrangements with V and J called that TCRdb kept. Clones are partly lost; checked studies trace under half to an unresolved V gene and leave the rest unexplained. In all, the sample holds tens of thousands of clones, and more than 75% of those were seen once. The ten largest clones capture 4.5% to 5% of the sample. Material: peripheral blood. The source of these receptors is a woman over 75 with acute or convalescent COVID-19.

This clone was seen a single time. The chain carries TRBV6-1 and TRBJ2-1, with 8 bases matching TRBD1. This CDR3 has 16 residues. V dropped 2 bases and J dropped 5; count of bases not matched to a gene: 8. Germline V lookup: CDR1 MNHNS, CDR2 SASEGT. The CDR3 DNA reads TGTGCCAGCAGTGAATATCGTGGGACAGGAGACAATGAGCAGTTCTTC. Encoded protein: CASSEYRGTGDNEQFF.

V usage is TRBV5-6 and J usage is TRBJ2-7; D is unresolved. There are 13 residues in the CDR3. The germline CDR1 and CDR2 sequences are SGHDT and YYEEEE. Trimming pared 4 bases from V and 6 bases from J, leaving 14 bases between. This CDR3 is CASSLNSYLEQYF. CDR3 bases: TGTGCCAGCAGCCTAAACAGCTATCTCGAGCAGTACTTC.

The chain combines TRBV2 with TRBJ1-6; the D is unclear. V was trimmed by 8 bases and J by 7 bases, leaving 12 bases between them. The germline V gene encodes CDR1 SNHLY and CDR2 FYNNEI. This CDR3 has 13 residues. DNA of the CDR3: TGTGCCAGCCACACGACATACAATTCACCCCTCCACTTT. Translation gives CASHTTYNSPLHF. The complete variable domain, with remaining parts taken from reference TRBV2 and TRBJ1-6, reads EPEVTQTPSHQVTQMGQEVILRCVPISNHLYFYWYRQILGQKVEFLVSFYNNEISEKSEIFDDQFSVERPDGSNFTLKIRSTKLEDSAMYFCASHTTYNSPLHFGNGTRLTVT.

This clone was seen just once. The rearrangement uses TRBV27 and TRBJ2-3, with no clear D. The V gene lost 3 bases and the J gene lost 1 base, with 11 bases spanning the gap. There are 15 residues in the CDR3. The germline gives CDR1 MNHEY, CDR2 SMNVEV (reference sequence). This CDR3 is CASSLGRMGTDTQYF. CDR3 DNA sequence: TGTGCCAGCAGTTTGGGCCGGATGGGCACAGATACGCAGTATTTT.

The chain couples TRBV19 to TRBJ1-4; D call uncertain. The CDR3 has 17 amino acids. Trimming took 5 bases from V and 0 from J, leaving 16 bases between them. Looked up from germline, CDR1 is LNHDA and CDR2 is SQIVND (reference sequence). The CDR3 DNA reads TGTGCCAGTAGTTCTACCCCCCGATCCGCAACTAATGAAAAACTGTTTTTT. Amino acid sequence: CASSSTPRSATNEKLFF. The full variable domain, with the rest looked up from reference TRBV19 and TRBJ1-4, is DGGITQSPKYLFRKEGQNVTLSCEQNLNHDAMYWYRQDPGQGLRLIYYSQIVNDFQKGDIAEGYSVSREKKESFPLTVTSAQKNPTAFYLCASSSTPRSATNEKLFFGSGTQLSVL.

This chain joins TRBV7-8 and TRBJ1-6; the match to TRBD1 covers 10 bases. Germline V gene data show CDR1 as SGHVS and CDR2 as FQNEAQ. V was pared by 3 bases and J by 8 bases, with 1 base of the junction left unmatched. The CDR3 has 14 residues. The CDR3: CASSLTGGYSPLHF. The DNA of the CDR3 is TGTGCCAGCAGCTTGACAGGGGGCTATTCACCCCTCCACTTT.

The chain is built from TRBV6-5 and TRBJ2-3; D perhaps matches TRBD2 (5 bases). The CDR3 is 14 amino acids. The V gene's germline CDR1 is MNHEY and CDR2 SVGAGI. Deletions cut 6 bases from V and 2 bases from J, with 12 bases between. Here the CDR3 reads CASSSGGDTDTQYF. In nucleotides, the CDR3 is TGTGCCAGCAGCAGCGGTGGGGACACAGATACGCAGTATTTT.